The 22 T cell receptor beta chains below all came from one sample that was sequenced in a study of T cell changes during pregnancy in multiple sclerosis. The protocol was immunoSEQ multiplex PCR, while the TCRdb copy is restricted to in-frame clones and leaves out a portion. Here the sample spans 20,000 to 25,000 clones, roughly 87% being singletons. The material sequenced was CD8+ T cells from peripheral blood mononuclear cells, taken after pregnancy. These receptors were obtained from a female donor with multiple sclerosis, enrolled in a pregnancy study.

The chain combines TRBV28 with TRBJ2-1; 9 bases are shared with TRBD1. V was pared by 4 bases and J by 9 bases, with 16 bases of the junction left unmatched. Per the germline V gene, CDR1 is MDHEN and CDR2 is SYDVKM. CDR3 size: 17 residues. CDR3: CASSSTLGQGTMGEQFF. The CDR3 DNA follows: TGTGCCAGCAGTTCCACGCTAGGACAGGGGACCATGGGTGAGCAGTTCTTC.

The rearrangement uses TRBV28 and TRBJ2-7; D is possibly TRBD1 (6 bases). Germline V lookup: CDR1 MDHEN, CDR2 SYDVKM. The CDR3 covers 15 residues. Trimming stripped 2 bases from V and 7 bases from J, with 18 bases between. Written as DNA, the CDR3 is TGTGCCAGCAGTTTAGGACAGTACCATTCGGGGGAGCAGTACTTC. This sequence encodes CASSLGQYHSGEQYF.

In its sample, this clone was seen once. J is TRBJ1-4 and V is TRBV10-2; no firm D call. Trimming stripped 2 bases from V and 12 bases from J, with 10 bases between. The CDR3 sequence is 12 residues long. Looked up from germline, CDR1 is WSHSY and CDR2 is SAAADI. CDR3 sequence reads: CASSEPGPELFF. For the CDR3, the DNA is TGCGCCAGCAGTGAGCCGGGTCCAGAACTGTTTTTT.

As regards this clone: This same CDR3 is encoded by further DNA sequences in the sample. V gene TRBV7-9 combines with J gene TRBJ2-7, with no clear D. The CDR3 is 13 amino acids. Trimming left V 3 bases short and J 7 bases short, with 13 bases between. Germline V gene data show CDR1 as SEHNR and CDR2 as FQNEAQ (reference sequence). CDR3 coding DNA: TGTGCCAGCAGCTTCTACAGTTGCTATGAGCAGTACTTC. Translating it yields CASSFYSCYEQYF. Drawing the rest from reference TRBV7-9 and TRBJ2-7, the complete variable domain is DTGVSQNPRHKITKRGQNVTFRCDPISEHNRLYWYRQTLGQGPEFLTYFQNEAQLEKSRLLSDRFSAERPKGSFSTLEIQRTEQGDSAMYLCASSFYSCYEQYFGPGTRLTVT.

This clone was recorded once. This chain uses TRBV7-2 with TRBJ2-1; tentatively, D is TRBD1 (5 bases). V was shortened by 5 bases and J by 0 bases, with 11 bases between the two germline ends. The CDR3 length is 15 residues. Per germline, CDR1 SGHTA and CDR2 FQGNSA. The CDR3 bases are TGTGCCAGCAGCGCCCTCGACAGCTCCTACAATGAGCAGTTCTTC. This gives the protein CASSALDSSYNEQFF.

The J gene is TRBJ2-1, the V gene TRBV13; no clear D gene. V was shortened by 3 bases and J by 4 bases, with 10 bases between the two germline ends. The CDR3 runs 14 residues. Germline V gene sequence: CDR1 PRHDT, CDR2 FYEKMQ (reference sequence). The CDR3: CASSFSTGYNEQFF. Here the CDR3 DNA reads TGTGCCAGCAGCTTTAGTACCGGGTACAATGAGCAGTTCTTC.

This chain links TRBV28 with TRBJ1-2; D remains unclear. CDR3 length: 14 residues. The germline V gene has CDR1 MDHEN and CDR2 SYDVKM. V shed 2 bases and J shed 0 bases, with 7 bases lying between them. Here the CDR3 DNA reads TGTGCCAGCAGTTTACCAGAGGCTAACTATGGCTACACCTTC. It encodes CASSLPEANYGYTF.

The rearrangement uses TRBV19 and TRBJ2-7; D may be TRBD2 (6 bases). The V end lost 10 bases, the J end lost 0 bases, and 16 bases lay between the germline ends. Looked up from germline, CDR1 is LNHDA and CDR2 is SQIVND (reference sequence). This CDR3 comprises 14 residues. The CDR3 loop reads CATKGLESSYEQYF. CDR3 DNA: TGTGCCACTAAGGGACTGGAAAGCTCCTACGAGCAGTACTTC.

V gene TRBV2 combines with J gene TRBJ2-1; the D gene is possibly TRBD2 (5 bases). Germline lookup yields CDR1 SNHLY and CDR2 FYNNEI. V lost 6 bases to trimming and J lost 2 bases, with 17 bases between them. The CDR3 spans 16 residues. CDR3 sequence (DNA): TGTGCCAGCAGCCACCGACTCGACTACACCTACAATGAGCAGTTCTTC. Protein product: CASSHRLDYTYNEQFF. Drawing the rest from reference TRBV2 and TRBJ2-1, the complete variable domain is EPEVTQTPSHQVTQMGQEVILRCVPISNHLYFYWYRQILGQKVEFLVSFYNNEISEKSEIFDDQFSVERPDGSNFTLKIRSTKLEDSAMYFCASSHRLDYTYNEQFFGPGTRLTVL.

This clone was counted only a few times. V and J are TRBV7-9 and TRBJ2-1, with D unresolved. This CDR3 is built from 12 residues. CDR1 is SEHNR and CDR2 is FQNEAQ in the germline V gene (reference sequence). Trimming took off 1 base at V and 6 bases at J, with 4 bases between the two ends. The CDR3 sequence: CASSLGSNEQFF. The CDR3 bases are TGTGCCAGCAGCTTAGGCAGCAATGAGCAGTTCTTC.

The V call is TRBV7-8, the J call TRBJ2-7; 7 bases align to TRBD1. Looked up from germline, CDR1 is SGHVS and CDR2 is FQNEAQ. The CDR3 is 15 amino acids. The ends lost 5 bases at V and 2 bases at J; junction bases unmatched: 9. In DNA, the CDR3 is TGTGCCAGCAGCATGGGACAGATTCCGCCCTACGAGCAGTACTTC. Translated: CASSMGQIPPYEQYF.

This rearrangement joins TRBV19 to TRBJ1-1; D is perhaps TRBD1 (6 bases). With 4 bases removed from V and 5 bases from J, the gap between germline ends came to 11 bases. The CDR3 runs 13 residues. The germline gives CDR1 LNHDA, CDR2 SQIVND (reference sequence). As DNA, the CDR3 is TGTGCCAGTAGTACACAGGGTTCGACTGAAGCTTTCTTT. Protein: CASSTQGSTEAFF.

The V and J genes are TRBV6-4 and TRBJ2-3; 10 nucleotides match TRBD1. The germline CDR1 and CDR2 sequences are MRHNA and SNTAGT. The CDR3 runs to 14 residues. The V segment lost 2 bases and the J segment 8 bases; nucleotides outside the gene matches: 4. Here the CDR3 DNA reads TGTGCCAGCAGTGACGGTGGGGACAGGGGTACGCAGTATTTT. It specifies CASSDGGDRGTQYF.

This clone was counted a single time. The genes are TRBV6-1 and TRBJ1-2, with 9 nucleotides matching TRBD1. This CDR3 is built from 14 residues. Per germline, CDR1 MNHNS and CDR2 SASEGT. Trimming cost V 8 bases and J 8 bases; bases outside gene matches: 12. The CDR3 region is CASSSLQGARGYTF. CDR3 sequence (DNA): TGTGCCAGCTCTTCTTTACAGGGGGCGCGGGGCTACACCTTC.

The CDR3 here is CASSLLNEQFF. For the CDR3, the DNA is TGTGCCAGCAGTTTATTAAATGAGCAGTTCTTC. The chain uses TRBV27 and TRBJ2-1; D unclear. Germline V CDR1 and CDR2: MNHEY, SMNVEV (reference sequence). The CDR3 is made up of 11 amino acids. V gave up 1 base and J gave up 7 bases, with 2 bases separating them.

The V and J genes are TRBV6-5 and TRBJ2-1, with TRBD1 matching over 7 bases. The CDR3 contains 16 residues. Germline V gene data show CDR1 as MNHEY and CDR2 as SVGAGI. The ends lost 4 bases at V and 3 bases at J; junction bases unmatched: 9. The CDR3 loop is CASSFRDSLLYNEQFF. CDR3 sequence (DNA): TGTGCCAGCAGTTTCCGGGACAGTCTACTCTACAATGAGCAGTTCTTC.

This sequence joins TRBV19 and TRBJ2-1; TRBD2 is a possible D gene (6 bases). Between the trimmed V and J ends, which lost 2 bases and 0 bases, there was a span of 11 bases. This CDR3 spans 16 amino acids. Germline CDR1 and CDR2: LNHDA and SQIVND (reference sequence). Written as DNA, the CDR3 is TGTGCCAGTAGTATACTAGCGCTGAGCTCCTACAATGAGCAGTTCTTC. Encoded protein: CASSILALSSYNEQFF.

The rearrangement links TRBV4-1 to TRBJ2-1, with TRBD2 matching 9 bases. The CDR3 loop spans 18 amino acids. Germline V CDR1 and CDR2: MGHRA, YSYEKL. Germline trimming cut 1 base from V and 3 bases from J; bases unmatched to any gene: 10. For the CDR3, the DNA is TGCGCCAGCAGCCAAGCCCCCGGGACTAGCAAGGGCTACAATGAGCAGTTCTTC. It is translated as CASSQAPGTSKGYNEQFF.

This chain uses TRBV7-6 with TRBJ1-1; a weak D match, TRBD1 (6 bases). Trimming stripped 7 bases from V and 4 bases from J, with 16 bases between. Germline V gene sequence: CDR1 SGHVS, CDR2 FNYEAQ. The CDR3 contains 14 residues. The CDR3, as DNA: TGTGCCAGCAAACAAGGGCCAGGGGCCACTGAAGCTTTCTTT. Protein sequence: CASKQGPGATEAFF.

CDR3 in amino acids: CASSRVPGFRSNQPQHF. The CDR3, as DNA: TGTGCCAGCAGCCGAGTACCAGGGTTTCGAAGCAATCAGCCCCAGCATTTT. The genes are TRBV27 and TRBJ1-5; D possibly corresponds to TRBD1 (5 bases). V lost 6 bases, J lost 1 base, and 19 bases lay in between. Looked up from germline, CDR1 is MNHEY and CDR2 is SMNVEV (reference sequence). The CDR3 consists of 17 residues.

The chain employs TRBV19 and TRBJ2-1; 9 bases fit TRBD2. CDR1 LNHDA and CDR2 SQIVND come from the germline V gene (reference sequence). With 5 bases clipped from V and 4 bases from J, the junction kept 6 bases outside the gene matches. The CDR3 covers 15 residues. The CDR3 nucleotides are TGTGCCAGTAGTTTTCAGCGGGAGGCGTACAATGAGCAGTTCTTC. Translated: CASSFQREAYNEQFF.

The chain joins TRBV13 to TRBJ2-5; 7 bases fit TRBD1. V lost 9 bases, J lost 5 bases, and 15 bases stayed unmatched. Per the germline V gene, CDR1 is PRHDT and CDR2 is FYEKMQ (reference sequence). The CDR3 length is 15 residues. The CDR3 nucleotides read TGTGCCAGTTCGCCACCTCAGGGGGATTGGGAGACCCAGTACTTC. Translation: CASSPPQGDWETQYF.